Here is one T cell receptor (beta chain) with its context. This record belongs to a study of blood T cell repertoires in COVID-19. Looking at the study overall: The samples span acute and convalescent COVID-19 from the United States, Italy and Spain. T cells, B-cell-depleted T cells, or PBMCs provided the cDNA or gDNA that served as material.

Per the original methods: Nucleated cell counts were estimated from reference gene primer amplification. The repertoire was sequenced with immunoSEQ multiplex PCR; TCRdb's copy has only in-frame clones and lacks some. V, J and clone size are taken as reported in that table, and D and trimming were inferred from the DNA itself. The top ten clones hold roughly 7.8% of a sample with 210,000 or so clones, about 80% of them seen once. This TCR came from an elderly woman with COVID-19, enrolled during active disease. Input material: peripheral blood.

The CDR3 region is CASSVDRLNEQFF. In DNA, the CDR3 is TGTGCCAGCAGCGTAGACCGACTGAATGAGCAGTTCTTC. The V call is TRBV9, the J call TRBJ2-1; D remains unclear. V gave up 0 bases and J gave up 7 bases, with 8 bases separating them. This CDR3 has 13 residues. Looked up from germline, CDR1 is SGDLS and CDR2 is YYNGEE.